This TCR beta chain derives from a study of cytotoxic CD8 clonotypes in ibrutinib-treated CLL. In the study overall: It was after a median about twelve months of treatment, range 6 to 36, that response samples were taken.

Here immunoSEQ multiplex PCR was the method, and the copy in TCRdb shows in-frame clones only, minus some. The table has hundreds of thousands of clones, roughly 85% seen once. The ends lost 2 bases at V and 4 bases at J; junction bases unmatched: 12. This CDR3 is built from 18 residues. CDR1 is MNHEY, CDR2 SMNVEV, per germline (reference sequence). The sequence derives from a human donor with chronic lymphocytic leukemia. The sequenced sample was PBMCs, obtained before ibrutinib treatment. The rearrangement uses TRBV27 and TRBJ2-1; 9 bases fit TRBD2. Here the CDR3 reads CASSLISFGAGGYNEQFF. DNA of the CDR3: TGTGCCAGCAGTTTAATATCTTTCGGTGCGGGAGGGTACAATGAGCAGTTCTTC.